This T cell receptor beta chain was sequenced during a study of T cells after yellow fever vaccination. This clonotype was observed at least ten times. TCRdb ran MiXCR on the 5' RACE reads and lists one entry per CDR3 protein. Here the sample spans roughly 68,000 distinct CDR3 sequences, under 8% being singletons. Material: CD8+ T cells sorted from PBMCs, obtained roughly 46 days after the first yellow fever vaccination. The origin of this receptor is a man in his late teens or twenties who received the YFV17D yellow fever vaccine.

The CDR3 here is CASSLFTGDETQYF. The CDR3, as DNA: TGTGCCAGCAGCTTATTTACGGGGGACGAGACCCAGTACTTC. The chain combines TRBV7-2 with TRBJ2-5, with a tentative D call TRBD2 (6 bases). Germline lookup yields CDR1 SGHTA and CDR2 FQGNSA. V lost 2 bases and J 5 bases, leaving 12 bases between the germline ends. There are 14 residues in the CDR3.